What follows are 2 T cell receptor beta chains derived from one specimen sequenced in a study of T cells in localized non-small cell lung cancer. The method was immunoSEQ multiplex PCR; TCRdb's version includes in-frame clones alone and lacks a portion of them. The table has just under 20,000 clones, roughly 90% seen once. Sequenced here: peripheral blood, sampled before any cancer treatment. The receptor source for this set is a man aged 40 to 75 with stage I lung adenocarcinoma.

CDR3 amino acids: CASSSQGVGYEQYF. Here the CDR3 DNA reads TGTGCCAGCAGTTCACAGGGTGTGGGGTACGAGCAGTACTTC. The chain links TRBV27 to TRBJ2-7; D possibly corresponds to TRBD1 (6 bases). The CDR3 consists of 14 residues. V was shortened by 4 bases and J by 4 bases, with 14 bases between the two germline ends. The germline CDR1 and CDR2 sequences are MNHEY and SMNVEV (reference sequence).

The chain uses TRBV25-1 and TRBJ2-3, with D possibly being TRBD2 (5 bases). V was cut by 6 bases and J by 1 base, with 11 bases left in between. This CDR3 is 14 amino acids long. From germline, CDR1 is MGHDK and CDR2 SYGVNS. The CDR3 nucleotides read TGTGCCAGCAGCGGGGTAATGGGCACAGATACGCAGTATTTT. Its translation: CASSGVMGTDTQYF.